This is a list of T cell receptor beta chains from one sample in a study of T cell responses to AZD1222 COVID-19 vaccine. Generated by immunoSEQ multiplex PCR, the TCRdb table keeps only in-frame clones and is missing some. The sample shows under 120,000 clones, about 85% of them seen only once. Sample: peripheral blood, taken 28 days after the second AZD1222 dose. The source of these receptors is an adult who received the AZD1222 COVID-19 vaccine. Each CDR3 is given without its conserved first and last residue.

v_gene	CDR3aa
TRBV14	ASSPVPPSTGELF
TRBV14	ASSQKRVRDMGLARQETQY
TRBV19	ASSIDRWGTKNIQY
TRBV6-5	ASSLGRTDTQY
TRBV19	ASSIGHGGRGANVLT
TRBV7-9	ASSLGTGYNQPQH
TRBV29-1	SVELSEGGNEQF
TRBV4-1	ASSQEWQPYNEQF
TRBV20-1	SASTEGKERSNQPQH
TRBV3-1/TRBV3-2	ASSGVYQPNTEAF
TRBV28	ASSSPGQGHEKLF
TRBV6-4	ASSDSGTGGYNEQF
TRBV15	ATSRGGNTDTQY
TRBV21-1	ASSNRGRELGEAF
TRBV6-5	ASSYPGVNSNEQF
TRBV28	ASSSIIRQVYQPQH
TRBV28	ASIDREGIYEQY